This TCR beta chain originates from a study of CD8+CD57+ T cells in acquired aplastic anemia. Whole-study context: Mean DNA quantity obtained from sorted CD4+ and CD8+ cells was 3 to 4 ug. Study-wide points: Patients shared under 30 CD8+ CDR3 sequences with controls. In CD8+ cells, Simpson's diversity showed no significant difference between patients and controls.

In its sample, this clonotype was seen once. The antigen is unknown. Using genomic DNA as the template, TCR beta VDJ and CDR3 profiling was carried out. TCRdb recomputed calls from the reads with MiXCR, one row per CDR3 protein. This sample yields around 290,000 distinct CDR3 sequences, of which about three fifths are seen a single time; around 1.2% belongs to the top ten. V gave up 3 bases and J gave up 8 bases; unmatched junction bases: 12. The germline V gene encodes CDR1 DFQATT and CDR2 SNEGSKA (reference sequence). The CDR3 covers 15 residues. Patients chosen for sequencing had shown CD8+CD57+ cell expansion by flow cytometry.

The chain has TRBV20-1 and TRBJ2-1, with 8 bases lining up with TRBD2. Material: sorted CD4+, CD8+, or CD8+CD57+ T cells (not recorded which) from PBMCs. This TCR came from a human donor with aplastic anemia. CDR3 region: CSASQFGGLEDEQFF. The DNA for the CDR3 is TGCAGTGCTAGTCAGTTCGGGGGACTAGAGGATGAGCAGTTCTTC.